The rows below give T cell receptor beta chains drawn from one sample of a study of beta chain features in type 1 diabetes. The repertoire was sequenced with immunoSEQ multiplex PCR; TCRdb's copy has only in-frame clones and lacks some. The table shows about 230,000 clones, with 9.6% occurring only once. What was sequenced was naive CD4+ T cells from blood. The receptors shown here come from a woman between 18 and 30 years old in good health. CDR3s include the opening cysteine and the closing phenylalanine or tryptophan. A D gene is named only where the DNA matches it firmly. Clone sizes are given selectively: once, few, many, or a class where the clone is expanded.

J: TRBJ2-7; V: TRBV29-1; size: many; length: 13; D: NA; DNA: TGCAGCGTTGTTGTGGCGGGGACCTACGAGCAGTACTTC; CDR3: CSVVVAGTYEQYF
J: TRBJ2-7; V: TRBV2; size: NA; length: 14; D: TRBD2; DNA: TGTGCCAGGGGTCTAGCGGGAGGATCCTACGAGCAGTACTTC; CDR3: CARGLAGGSYEQYF
J: TRBJ1-2; V: TRBV18; size: NA; length: 13; D: TRBD1; DNA: TGTGCCAGCTCCCAGGACAGGTCCTATGGCTACACCTTC; CDR3: CASSQDRSYGYTF
J: TRBJ1-5; V: TRBV18; size: few; length: 16; D: TRBD1; DNA: TGTGCCAGCTCACCACCGGGACAGGGGGCGAATCAGCCCCAGCATTTT; CDR3: CASSPPGQGANQPQHF
J: TRBJ1-5; V: TRBV10-2; size: few; length: 14; D: NA; DNA: TGCGCCAGCAGCAGGGACTATAGCAATCAGCCCCAGCATTTT; CDR3: CASSRDYSNQPQHF
J: TRBJ2-7; V: TRBV30; size: few; length: 12; D: TRBD1; DNA: TGTGCCTGGGGACAGGGGGGGGGCGAGCAGTACTTC; CDR3: CAWGQGGGEQYF
J: TRBJ2-7; V: TRBV5-1; size: NA; length: 11; D: NA; DNA: TGCGCCAGCAGCTTGGAGAGCGAGCAGTACTTC; CDR3: CASSLESEQYF
J: TRBJ1-5; V: TRBV7-9; size: NA; length: 12; D: NA; DNA: TGTGCCAGCCGGGGGGGGAATCAGCCCCAGCATTTT; CDR3: CASRGGNQPQHF
J: TRBJ2-5; V: TRBV4-1; size: few; length: 15; D: TRBD1; DNA: TGCGCCAGCAGCCAAGCCCAGGGGGTAGGGGAGACCCAGTACTTC; CDR3: CASSQAQGVGETQYF
J: TRBJ2-1; V: TRBV6-1; size: few; length: 18; D: TRBD2; DNA: TGTGCCAGCAGTGATTTAGCGGGGGGGCGGAGGGTGTACAATGAGCAGTTCTTC; CDR3: CASSDLAGGRRVYNEQFF
J: TRBJ2-3; V: TRBV11-2; size: NA; length: 16; D: TRBD2; DNA: TGTGCCAGCAGAGAGGGGCTAGCGGGGTTGACAGATACGCAGTATTTT; CDR3: CASREGLAGLTDTQYF
J: TRBJ2-7; V: TRBV11-2; size: few; length: 14; D: NA; DNA: TGTGCCAGCAGCCGAACACAGGGTGGGGTCGAGCAGTACTTC; CDR3: CASSRTQGGVEQYF
J: TRBJ2-2; V: TRBV9; size: few; length: 16; D: TRBD1; DNA: TGTGCCAGCAGCGTCACCGGGACAGTCAACACCGGGGAGCTGTTTTTT; CDR3: CASSVTGTVNTGELFF
J: TRBJ1-1; V: TRBV7-2; size: few; length: 14; D: NA; DNA: TGTGCCAGCAGCGCCGTAGGGGCACTTTCGACGGCTTTCTTT; CDR3: CASSAVGALSTAFF
J: TRBJ2-7; V: TRBV6-1; size: few; length: 12; D: NA; DNA: TGTGCCAGCAGTGGACCACTACGCGAGCAGTACTTC; CDR3: CASSGPLREQYF
J: TRBJ1-5; V: TRBV7-8; size: few; length: 16; D: TRBD1; DNA: TGTGCCAGCAGCTTAGAGGGGACAGGGGGCAATCAGCCCCAGCATTTT; CDR3: CASSLEGTGGNQPQHF
J: TRBJ2-1; V: TRBV6-5; size: few; length: 13; D: NA; DNA: TGTGCCAGCAGTCCTTACCCCACAAATGAGCAGTTCTTC; CDR3: CASSPYPTNEQFF
J: TRBJ2-7; V: TRBV5-4; size: few; length: 16; D: TRBD1; DNA: TGTGCCAGCAGCGCCGGGAACCGGGACAGGGGAGGGGAGCAGTACTTC; CDR3: CASSAGNRDRGGEQYF
J: TRBJ2-1; V: TRBV29-1; size: NA; length: 12; D: NA; DNA: TGCAGCGGGGGGGAACACTACAATGAGCAGTTCTTC; CDR3: CSGGEHYNEQFF
J: TRBJ2-3; V: TRBV19; size: NA; length: 14; D: NA; DNA: TGTGCCAGTAGTCTTGGGGCCGGCACAGATACGCAGTATTTT; CDR3: CASSLGAGTDTQYF
J: TRBJ2-5; V: TRBV19; size: few; length: 15; D: NA; DNA: TGTGCCAGTAGTATACGAGGGAGTCTGGGGGAGACCCAGTACTTC; CDR3: CASSIRGSLGETQYF
J: TRBJ1-2; V: TRBV30; size: few; length: 17; D: NA; DNA: TGTGCCTGGGTCGGGTTCAATCAAAAACCTACTAACTATGGCTACACCTTC; CDR3: CAWVGFNQKPTNYGYTF
J: TRBJ2-2; V: TRBV6-1; size: NA; length: 19; D: NA; DNA: TGTGCCAGCAGTGAAGTGAGACTAGAGACCCCCCGGGGCACCGGGGAGCTGTTTTTT; CDR3: CASSEVRLETPRGTGELFF
J: TRBJ2-3; V: TRBV18; size: many; length: 12; D: NA; DNA: TGTGCCAGCTCACCACGAGCACAGATACAGTATTTT; CDR3: CASSPRAQIQYF
J: TRBJ2-2; V: TRBV2; size: NA; length: 14; D: NA; DNA: TGTGCCAGCAGTGAAGACAGGGTGAGCGGGGAGCTGTTTTTT; CDR3: CASSEDRVSGELFF
J: TRBJ1-1; V: TRBV6-1; size: NA; length: 15; D: NA; DNA: TGTGCCAGCAGTGATTTCGCAGGGGCGAACACTGAAGCTTTCTTT; CDR3: CASSDFAGANTEAFF
J: TRBJ1-5; V: TRBV5-5; size: NA; length: 13; D: NA; DNA: TGTGCCAGCAGCTTGGGAGGGTATCAGCCCCAGCATTTT; CDR3: CASSLGGYQPQHF
J: TRBJ1-5; V: TRBV2; size: NA; length: 18; D: NA; DNA: TGTGCCAGCAGTGTGCGGGGAGCAGTTAGTGTCGGCAATCAGCCCCAGCATTTT; CDR3: CASSVRGAVSVGNQPQHF
J: TRBJ2-7; V: TRBV7-9; size: NA; length: 18; D: NA; DNA: TGTGCCAGCAGCTCTCCCCTCCGGCGGGGTCTTCTCTCCTACGAGCAGTACTTC; CDR3: CASSSPLRRGLLSYEQYF
J: TRBJ2-2; V: TRBV6-4; size: NA; length: 13; D: TRBD1; DNA: TGTGCCAGCAGAGGACAGGAGGCCGGGGAGCTGTTTTTT; CDR3: CASRGQEAGELFF
J: TRBJ1-1; V: TRBV27; size: few; length: 14; D: NA; DNA: TGTGCCAGCACCCCAGGTGGGCTGAACACTGAAGCTTTCTTT; CDR3: CASTPGGLNTEAFF
J: TRBJ2-1; V: TRBV4-1; size: few; length: 17; D: TRBD2; DNA: TGCGCCAGCAGCCAAGTACCAACTAGCGGTAACTACAATGAGCAGTTCTTC; CDR3: CASSQVPTSGNYNEQFF
J: TRBJ2-5; V: TRBV5-1; size: NA; length: 17; D: TRBD2; DNA: TGCGCCAGCAGCTTGGGACTAGCGGGAGGAAGCCAAGAGACCCAGTACTTC; CDR3: CASSLGLAGGSQETQYF
J: TRBJ2-7; V: TRBV25-1; size: NA; length: 15; D: TRBD2; DNA: TGTGCCAGCAGTGAAGGCGCTAGCGGGAGCTACGAGCAGTACTTC; CDR3: CASSEGASGSYEQYF
J: TRBJ1-1; V: TRBV4-1; size: NA; length: 17; D: TRBD1; DNA: TGCGCCAGCAGCCAAGCCTTACCGAGGGGACAGGACGCTGAAGCTTTCTTT; CDR3: CASSQALPRGQDAEAFF
J: TRBJ2-1; V: TRBV11-3; size: NA; length: 12; D: NA; DNA: TGTGCCAGCAGCCGAGCACGGAATGAGCAGTTCTTC; CDR3: CASSRARNEQFF
J: TRBJ2-5; V: TRBV18; size: few; length: 14; D: TRBD1; DNA: TGTGCCAGCTCATCCACAGGGGGCCCGGAGACCCAGTACTTC; CDR3: CASSSTGGPETQYF
J: TRBJ1-1; V: TRBV2; size: NA; length: 15; D: TRBD1; DNA: TGTGCCAGCCGAAAGGACAGGGGACTGAACACTGAAGCTTTCTTT; CDR3: CASRKDRGLNTEAFF
J: TRBJ2-1; V: TRBV28; size: few; length: 14; D: NA; DNA: TGTGCCACCACACGTTGGGCGACCTACAATGAGCAGTTCTTC; CDR3: CATTRWATYNEQFF
J: TRBJ1-1; V: TRBV30; size: NA; length: 14; D: TRBD1; DNA: TGTGCCTGGAGTGTCAGGGGGGCGAACACTGAAGCTTTCTTT; CDR3: CAWSVRGANTEAFF
J: TRBJ1-1; V: TRBV5-4; size: NA; length: 15; D: TRBD1; DNA: TGTGCCAGCAGGTCCGGGACAGACTCGAACACTGAAGCTTTCTTT; CDR3: CASRSGTDSNTEAFF
J: TRBJ2-5; V: TRBV28; size: few; length: 13; D: NA; DNA: TGTGCCAGCAGTTTAAGCAGGGGAGAGACCCAGTACTTC; CDR3: CASSLSRGETQYF
J: TRBJ2-1; V: TRBV30; size: NA; length: 14; D: NA; DNA: TGTGCCTGGAGCGCCGGGAGTTTCTACAATGAGCAGTTCTTC; CDR3: CAWSAGSFYNEQFF
J: TRBJ2-1; V: TRBV5-1; size: few; length: 14; D: TRBD2; DNA: TGCGCCAGCAGCCTAATGGGGACTAGCTATGAGCAGTTCTTC; CDR3: CASSLMGTSYEQFF
J: TRBJ2-5; V: TRBV18; size: few; length: 16; D: NA; DNA: TGTGCCAGCTCACCCCTACCCCCCGGGATTGGGGAGACCCAGTACTTC; CDR3: CASSPLPPGIGETQYF
J: TRBJ1-5; V: TRBV5-8; size: few; length: 15; D: NA; DNA: TGTGCCAGCAGCCCATTTCAGGGGCGCAATCAGCCCCAGCATTTT; CDR3: CASSPFQGRNQPQHF